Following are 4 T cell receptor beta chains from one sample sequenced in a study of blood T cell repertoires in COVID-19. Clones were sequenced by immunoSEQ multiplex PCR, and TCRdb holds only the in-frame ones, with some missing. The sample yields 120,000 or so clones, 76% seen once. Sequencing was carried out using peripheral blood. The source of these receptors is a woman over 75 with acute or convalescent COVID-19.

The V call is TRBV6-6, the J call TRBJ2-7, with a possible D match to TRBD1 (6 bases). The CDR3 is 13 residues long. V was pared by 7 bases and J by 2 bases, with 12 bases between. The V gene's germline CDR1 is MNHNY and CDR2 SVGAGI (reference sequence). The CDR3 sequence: CASNLAGAYEQYF. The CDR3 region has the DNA TGTGCCAGCAACCTGGCAGGGGCCTACGAGCAGTACTTC.

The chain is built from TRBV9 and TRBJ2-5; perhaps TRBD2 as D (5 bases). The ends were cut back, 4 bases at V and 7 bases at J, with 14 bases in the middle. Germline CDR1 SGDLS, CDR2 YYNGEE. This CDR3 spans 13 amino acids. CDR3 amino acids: CASSPRTVGTQYF. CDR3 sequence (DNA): TGTGCCAGCAGCCCACGGACTGTTGGGACCCAGTACTTC.

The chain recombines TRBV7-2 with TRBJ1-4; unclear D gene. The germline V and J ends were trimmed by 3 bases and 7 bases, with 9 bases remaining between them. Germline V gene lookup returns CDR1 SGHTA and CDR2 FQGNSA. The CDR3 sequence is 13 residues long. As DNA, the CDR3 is TGTGCCAGCAGCTTTTCACGTAGTGAAAAACTGTTTTTT. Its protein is CASSFSRSEKLFF.

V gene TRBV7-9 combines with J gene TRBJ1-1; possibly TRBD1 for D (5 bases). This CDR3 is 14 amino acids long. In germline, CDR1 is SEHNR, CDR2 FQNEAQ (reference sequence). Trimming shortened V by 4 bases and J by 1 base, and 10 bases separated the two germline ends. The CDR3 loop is CASSSTDANTEAFF. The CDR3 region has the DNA TGTGCCAGCAGCTCGACAGACGCGAACACTGAAGCTTTCTTT. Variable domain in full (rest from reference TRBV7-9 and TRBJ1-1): DTGVSQNPRHKITKRGQNVTFRCDPISEHNRLYWYRQTLGQGPEFLTYFQNEAQLEKSRLLSDRFSAERPKGSFSTLEIQRTEQGDSAMYLCASSSTDANTEAFFGQGTRLTVV.